The clone carrying this T cell receptor (beta chain) was counted ten times or more. What it recognizes is unknown. Every patient underwent thyroid surgery untreated. Per the original methods: Clinicopathological groups supplied CDR3 differences that were used to build a distant-metastasis classifier for papillary thyroid cancer. Using MiXCR, TCRdb reanalyzed the PCR reads. TCRdb's processing, not the study's, gives the V and J calls here. The sample has under 20,000 clones; under 35% are singletons. Germline V gene lookup returns CDR1 SEHNR and CDR2 FQNEAQ (reference sequence). The ends lost 0 bases at V and 7 bases at J; junction bases unmatched: 4. The CDR3 has 17 residues. The sample comes from a study of metastatic and nonmetastatic thyroid tumors. For the study at large: Malignant and benign thyroid patients had repertoires compared in peripheral blood and tumor or nodule tissue. Overall study findings and caveats: TCR beta diversity was reportedly significantly higher in malignant thyroid tumors than benign nodules, in blood and tumor.

The chain joins TRBV7-9 to TRBJ2-1; TRBD2 agrees at 15 bases. This TCR was sampled from a female donor with papillary thyroid cancer or a benign thyroid nodule (not recorded which). Some clones in this sample may be carry-over from other donors' samples. Sequencing was done on a sample of tumor tissue. The CDR3 DNA follows: TGTGCCAGCAGCTTAGCAGGACTAGCGGGAGGGCGAAATGAGCAGTTCTTC. This encodes CASSLAGLAGGRNEQFF.